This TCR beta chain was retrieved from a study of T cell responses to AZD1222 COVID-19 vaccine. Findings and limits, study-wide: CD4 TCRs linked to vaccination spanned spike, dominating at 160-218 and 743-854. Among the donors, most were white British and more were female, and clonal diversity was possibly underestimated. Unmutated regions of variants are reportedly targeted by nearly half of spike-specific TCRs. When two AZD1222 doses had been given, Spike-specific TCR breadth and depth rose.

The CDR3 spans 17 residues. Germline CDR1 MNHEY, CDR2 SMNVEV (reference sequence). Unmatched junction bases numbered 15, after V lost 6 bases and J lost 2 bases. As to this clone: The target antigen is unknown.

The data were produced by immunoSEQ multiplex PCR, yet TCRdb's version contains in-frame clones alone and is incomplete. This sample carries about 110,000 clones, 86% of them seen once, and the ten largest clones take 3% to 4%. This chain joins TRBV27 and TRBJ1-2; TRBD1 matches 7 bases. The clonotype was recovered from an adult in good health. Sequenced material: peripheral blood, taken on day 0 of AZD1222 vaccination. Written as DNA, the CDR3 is TGTGCCAGCAGCGTTTACCGGACAGGAAGAGAAAACTATGGCTACACCTTC. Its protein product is CASSVYRTGRENYGYTF.